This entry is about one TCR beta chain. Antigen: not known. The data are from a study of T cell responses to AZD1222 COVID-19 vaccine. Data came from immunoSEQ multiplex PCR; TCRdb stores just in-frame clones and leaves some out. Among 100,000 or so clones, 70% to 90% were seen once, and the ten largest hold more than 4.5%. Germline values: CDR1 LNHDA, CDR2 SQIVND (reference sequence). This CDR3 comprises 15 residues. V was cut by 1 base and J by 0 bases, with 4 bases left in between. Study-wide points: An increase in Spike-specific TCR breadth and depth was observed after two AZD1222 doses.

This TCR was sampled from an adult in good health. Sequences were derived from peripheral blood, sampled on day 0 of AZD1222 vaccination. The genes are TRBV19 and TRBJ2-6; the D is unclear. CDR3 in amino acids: CASSIAGSGANVLTF. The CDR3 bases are TGTGCCAGTAGTATAGCGGGCTCTGGGGCCAACGTCCTGACTTTC.